This TCR beta chain was identified in a study of blood T cell repertoires in COVID-19. Study overall: From the United States, Italy and Spain came samples of acute and convalescent COVID-19.

Original data processing: The authors estimated nucleated cell counts from reference gene primer amplification. The assay was immunoSEQ multiplex PCR, and TCRdb's table has in-frame clones only and misses some. V, J and clone size were drawn from that table, and D and trimming were deduced from the DNA. The sample lists about 120,000 clones; around 76% were seen once. V was clipped by 2 bases and J by 0 bases; unmatched bases: 1. The CDR3 runs to 14 residues. CDR1 SGHNT and CDR2 YYREEE come from the germline V gene (reference sequence). The sample taken for sequencing was peripheral blood. The sequence came from a man in his 70s with acute or convalescent COVID-19. The chain combines TRBV5-4 with TRBJ2-5; 7 nucleotides match TRBD1. DNA for the CDR3: TGTGCCAGCAGCTTTGACAGGGACCAAGAGACCCAGTACTTC. Translated: CASSFDRDQETQYF.